The 23 T cell receptor beta chains listed next were all sequenced from one sample in a study of shared clonotypes between healthy human individuals. Cells designated naive CD8 were CD45RO-negative and were positively selected for CCR7, with terminally differentiated effector memory CD45RA+ cells excluded. TCRdb's copy holds only in-frame clones and misses some; the assay was immunoSEQ multiplex PCR. Among fewer than 800,000 clones listed, roughly nine tenths were seen once. Material for sequencing was naive CD8+ T cells sorted from blood. The receptors were sampled from a young man in good health.

This sequence joins TRBV5-6 and TRBJ2-5, with D maybe TRBD2 (6 bases). The CDR3 loop spans 15 amino acids. Germline V gene lookup returns CDR1 SGHDT and CDR2 YYEEEE. V shed 4 bases and J shed 5 bases, with 18 bases lying between them. The CDR3 here is CASSGIAGYGETQYF. CDR3 sequence (DNA): TGTGCCAGCAGCGGAATCGCGGGGTATGGGGAGACCCAGTACTTC. The entire variable domain, with the rest obtained from reference TRBV5-6 and TRBJ2-5, is as follows: DAGVTQSPTHLIKTRGQQVTLRCSPKSGHDTVSWYQQALGQGPQFIFQYYEEEERQRGNFPDRFSGHQFPNYSSELNVNALLLGDSALYLCASSGIAGYGETQYFGPGTRLLVL.

J is TRBJ2-1 and V is TRBV11-2; a possible D gene is TRBD1 (6 bases). CDR3 length equals 15 residues. V lost 5 bases and J 4 bases, leaving 15 bases between the germline ends. Germline V gene sequence: CDR1 SGHAT, CDR2 FQNNGV. The CDR3 region has the DNA TGTGCCAGCAGCCTCCAGGGGCGCGGGTACAATGAGCAGTTCTTC. Translated: CASSLQGRGYNEQFF.

This chain connects TRBV7-9 to TRBJ2-4; D might be TRBD1 or TRBD2, each matching 5 bases. The CDR3 is 17 residues long. V was cut by 5 bases and J by 0 bases, with 17 bases left in between. Germline values: CDR1 SEHNR, CDR2 FQNEAQ (reference sequence). The CDR3 reads CASSTGVTGTAKNIQYF. In DNA, the CDR3 is TGTGCCAGCAGCACAGGTGTAACCGGGACAGCCAAAAACATTCAGTACTTC.

The gene calls are TRBV29-1 and TRBJ2-1, with 7 bases lining up with TRBD1. Trimming took 6 bases from V and 9 from J; bases not matched to a gene: 17. CDR3 size: 15 residues. CDR1 is SQVTM, CDR2 ANQGSEA, per germline. CDR3 nucleotides: TGCAGCGTCCGACCCACGACAGGGAAAGTAGGTGAGCAGTTCTTC. It yields the protein CSVRPTTGKVGEQFF.

V is TRBV29-1 and J is TRBJ2-7; 7 nucleotides align to TRBD2. The CDR3 has 12 residues. Germline CDR1 SQVTM, CDR2 ANQGSEA. V lost 3 bases, J lost 3 bases, and 2 bases stayed unmatched. The CDR3 nucleotides are TGCAGCGTTGAGGGGGAGGGCTACGAGCAGTACTTC. It codes for CSVEGEGYEQYF.

This chain connects TRBV18 to TRBJ2-3, with a possible D match to TRBD2 (5 bases). Per the germline V gene, CDR1 is KGHSH and CDR2 is LQKENI. Trimming cost V 3 bases and J 2 bases, with 15 bases left between them. The CDR3 length is 16 residues. CDR3 sequence: CASSPTARANTDTQYF. CDR3 DNA sequence: TGTGCCAGCTCACCCACGGCGCGGGCGAACACAGATACGCAGTATTTT.

This clone appeared once. V is TRBV10-3 and J is TRBJ2-3; TRBD2 matches 9 bases. The germline CDR1 and CDR2 sequences are ENHRY and SYGVKD. The CDR3 sequence is 17 residues long. The ends lost 6 bases at V and 0 bases at J; junction bases unmatched: 10. The CDR3: CAIRSSGMDSSTDTQYF. The CDR3 region has the DNA TGTGCCATCAGATCTAGCGGGATGGACTCTAGCACAGATACGCAGTATTTT.

The J gene is TRBJ1-2, the V gene TRBV4-1, with a tentative D call TRBD1 (5 bases). The germline V and J ends were trimmed by 0 bases and 5 bases, with 13 bases remaining between them. The CDR3 is 15 residues long. Germline CDR1 MGHRA, CDR2 YSYEKL. In nucleotides, the CDR3 is TGCGCCAGCAGCCAAGATCTGGGGGAGATGTATGGCTACACCTTC. The encoded protein is CASSQDLGEMYGYTF.

The chain has TRBV7-9 and TRBJ2-7; D unresolved. Trimming pared 1 base from V and 4 bases from J, leaving 8 bases between. Germline lookup yields CDR1 SEHNR and CDR2 FQNEAQ (reference sequence). CDR3 size: 13 residues. The DNA of the CDR3 is TGTGCCAGCAGCTTAGACCCCAGATACGAGCAGTACTTC. This sequence encodes CASSLDPRYEQYF.

The rearrangement links TRBV7-9 to TRBJ2-3; possibly TRBD1 for D (6 bases). The V and J ends lost 3 bases and 4 bases respectively, with 11 bases between them. The CDR3 runs 14 residues. Per germline, CDR1 SEHNR and CDR2 FQNEAQ (reference sequence). The CDR3 DNA reads as TGTGCCAGCAGCTTGGGGACAACCGCAGATACGCAGTATTTT. It encodes CASSLGTTADTQYF.

This chain links TRBV7-8 with TRBJ2-5; D is perhaps TRBD1 (6 bases). V dropped 5 bases and J dropped 4 bases, with 17 bases sitting between them. The germline CDR1 and CDR2 sequences are SGHVS and FQNEAQ. This CDR3 has 15 residues. CDR3 protein: CASSPLQGSGETQYF. The CDR3 coding sequence is TGTGCCAGCAGCCCCCTCCAGGGGTCGGGAGAGACCCAGTACTTC.

The genes are TRBV27 and TRBJ2-5; TRBD1 matches at 7 bases. The CDR3 length is 16 residues. Germline CDR1 is MNHEY and CDR2 is SMNVEV (reference sequence). After removal of 6 bases from V and 7 bases from J, the junction contained 17 bases not matched to a gene. CDR3 residues: CASSFISGTAIRTQYF. The CDR3, as DNA: TGTGCCAGCAGCTTTATATCCGGGACAGCAATCAGGACCCAGTACTTC.

The chain has TRBV27 and TRBJ1-3; TRBD1 is a possible D gene (6 bases). The CDR3 is made up of 15 amino acids. Looked up from germline, CDR1 is MNHEY and CDR2 is SMNVEV (reference sequence). V lost 6 bases and J lost 1, with 13 bases in between. The CDR3 DNA reads TGTGCCAGCAGATCAGGGGCCTTTTCTGGAAACACCATATATTTT. Its translation is CASRSGAFSGNTIYF.

This sequence joins TRBV27 and TRBJ2-7; D possibly corresponds to TRBD1 (6 bases). The CDR3 has 14 amino acids. V was trimmed by 6 bases and J by 3 bases, leaving 15 bases between them. Germline CDR1 MNHEY, CDR2 SMNVEV (reference sequence). The CDR3: CASSSYRVYYEQYF. The CDR3, as DNA: TGTGCCAGCAGCTCGTACAGGGTATACTACGAGCAGTACTTC.

As regards this clone: A read error may explain this, as a much larger clone is one base away. The rearrangement uses TRBV27 and TRBJ2-1, with D possibly being TRBD1 (6 bases). The CDR3 loop spans 12 amino acids. V dropped 2 bases and J dropped 8 bases, with 7 bases sitting between them. The germline CDR1 and CDR2 sequences are MNHEY and SMNVEV (reference sequence). CDR3 region: CASSLPGDEQFF. DNA for the CDR3: TGTGCCAGCAGTTTACCAGGGGATGAGCAGTTCTTC.

V and J are TRBV19 and TRBJ2-1; D gene uncertain. Trimming stripped 0 bases from V and 8 bases from J, with 11 bases between. The CDR3 length is 14 residues. Germline loops: CDR1 LNHDA, CDR2 SQIVND (reference sequence). Here the CDR3 DNA reads TGTGCCAGTAGTATAGATGCAGGTGAGGATGAGCAGTTCTTC. Translated: CASSIDAGEDEQFF. The full variable domain, in which reference TRBV19 and TRBJ2-1 provide the parts outside the CDR3, is DGGITQSPKYLFRKEGQNVTLSCEQNLNHDAMYWYRQDPGQGLRLIYYSQIVNDFQKGDIAEGYSVSREKKESFPLTVTSAQKNPTAFYLCASSIDAGEDEQFFGPGTRLTVL.

The genes are TRBV9 and TRBJ2-3; 11 bases line up with TRBD2. The CDR3 extends over 16 amino acids. V was clipped by 3 bases and J by 2 bases; unmatched bases: 5. Germline values: CDR1 SGDLS, CDR2 YYNGEE. The CDR3 sequence: CASSAGLAETTDTQYF. In DNA, the CDR3 is TGTGCCAGCAGCGCGGGACTAGCGGAGACCACAGATACGCAGTATTTT.

The chain links TRBV6-6 to TRBJ2-3; no clear D gene. With 0 bases removed from V and 4 bases from J, the gap between germline ends came to 8 bases. The germline V gene has CDR1 MNHNY and CDR2 SVGAGI (reference sequence). This CDR3 contains 14 residues. The CDR3 region has the DNA TGTGCCAGCAGTTACTCGAAGTGGGCAGATACGCAGTATTTT. Translating gives CASSYSKWADTQYF.

The chain combines TRBV10-2 with TRBJ2-1, with TRBD2 matching over 14 bases. Germline V gene sequence: CDR1 WSHSY, CDR2 SAAADI. V shed 3 bases, J shed 7 bases, and the junction held 5 bases outside the gene matches. The CDR3 consists of 16 residues. As DNA, the CDR3 is TGCGCCAGCAGTGAAAGACTAGCGGGAGGGAGGAATGAGCAGTTCTTC. Amino acid sequence: CASSERLAGGRNEQFF.

The genes are TRBV7-9 and TRBJ2-1; D is perhaps TRBD1 or TRBD2 (6 bases each). CDR3 length: 18 amino acids. Germline V gives CDR1 SEHNR, CDR2 FQNEAQ (reference sequence). Trimming left V 5 bases short and J 2 bases short, with 22 bases between. CDR3 sequence (DNA): TGTGCCAGCAGCAGGGAGCGTGGCGGAGGGGGTACCTACAATGAGCAGTTCTTC. Its protein is CASSRERGGGGTYNEQFF.

V is TRBV5-5 and J is TRBJ1-4, with TRBD1 matching 10 bases. V lost 4 bases, J lost 7 bases, and 4 bases stayed unmatched. This CDR3 has 14 residues. Germline V CDR1 and CDR2: SGHKS, YYEKEE (reference sequence). CDR3 sequence reads: CASSRDRGREKLFF. In DNA form, the CDR3 reads TGTGCCAGCAGCAGGGACAGGGGCCGTGAAAAACTGTTTTTT.

V and J are TRBV19 and TRBJ1-1; TRBD1 might be the D (6 bases). The CDR3 totals 12 residues. V lost 7 bases and J lost 3, with 9 bases in between. Per the germline V gene, CDR1 is LNHDA and CDR2 is SQIVND (reference sequence). CDR3 sequence: CASKGGYTEAFF. CDR3 nucleotides: TGTGCCAGTAAGGGGGGTTACACTGAAGCTTTCTTT.

This clone was recorded only once. The chain carries TRBV27 and TRBJ2-1, with no clear D. Germline V gene lookup returns CDR1 MNHEY and CDR2 SMNVEV (reference sequence). The CDR3 has 12 residues. The CDR3 here is CAILSAMGEQFF. DNA of the CDR3: TGTGCTATCTTGAGTGCGATGGGGGAGCAGTTCTTC.